The 14 T cell receptor beta chains below all came from one sample that was sequenced in a study of shared T cell receptors in the human thymus. The method was immunoSEQ multiplex PCR; TCRdb's version includes in-frame clones alone and lacks a portion of them. The sample yields 500,000 to 750,000 clones, roughly 88% seen once. The sample was also reused in another study, on human thymus T cells.

What was sequenced was thymocytes. These receptors were collected from a boy less than two years old with a congenital heart defect.

On this clone itself: The junction and the germline gene differ at one end; a read error may be behind it. This chain connects TRBV10-3 to TRBJ1-4, with TRBD1 matching 8 bases. From germline, CDR1 is ENHRY and CDR2 SYGVKD. The CDR3 spans 14 residues. This chain's CDR3 is CAISERTGPEKLFF. The DNA for the CDR3 is TGTGCTATCAGTGAGCGGACAGGGCCCGAAAAACTGTTTTTT.

J is TRBJ2-1 and V is TRBV7-9; maybe TRBD2 (6 bases). The CDR3 contains 16 residues. The germline V and J ends were trimmed by 2 bases and 1 base, with 12 bases remaining between them. Germline V gene sequence: CDR1 SEHNR, CDR2 FQNEAQ (reference sequence). The CDR3 coding sequence is TGTGCCAGCAGCTTAAGTTCCGGGGGATCCTACAATGAGCAGTTCTTC. Translated, it gives CASSLSSGGSYNEQFF.

A single count supports this clone. J is TRBJ2-1 and V is TRBV5-4; weak D call: TRBD1 (5 bases). Germline lookup yields CDR1 SGHNT and CDR2 YYREEE (reference sequence). V was trimmed by 2 bases and J by 15 bases, leaving 24 bases between them. The CDR3 spans 15 residues. CDR3 protein: CASSFGHNTLLQWFF. The DNA of the CDR3 is TGTGCCAGCAGCTTCGGACATAATACGCTCCTACAATGGTTCTTC.

V and J are TRBV5-1 and TRBJ2-3; 8 positions match TRBD1. With 3 bases clipped from V and 3 bases from J, the junction kept 9 bases outside the gene matches. CDR3 length: 16 residues. CDR1 and CDR2 from the germline V gene are SGHRS and YFSETQ. CDR3 residues: CASSYPGQARTDTQYF. In nucleotides, the CDR3 is TGCGCCAGCAGCTATCCGGGACAGGCAAGGACAGATACGCAGTATTTT.

J is TRBJ2-7 and V is TRBV6-1; TRBD1 aligns across 9 bases. Germline CDR1 MNHNS, CDR2 SASEGT. The CDR3 consists of 15 residues. The V and J ends lost 0 bases and 5 bases, in that order; junction bases with no gene match: 5. In DNA form, the CDR3 reads TGTGCCAGCAGTGAAGCGGACAGGGGAGCGGACGAGCAGTACTTC. It codes for CASSEADRGADEQYF.

This rearrangement joins TRBV28 to TRBJ2-7; 9 bases line up with TRBD1. This CDR3 comprises 15 residues. Germline trimming cut 6 bases from V and 3 bases from J; bases unmatched to any gene: 9. CDR1 MDHEN and CDR2 SYDVKM come from the germline V gene. The DNA of the CDR3 is TGTGCCAGCAGGTATCCAACAGGGGGCAACTACGAGCAGTACTTC. Translated: CASRYPTGGNYEQYF.

The chain has TRBV25-1 and TRBJ2-5, with 12 bases lining up with TRBD2. The germline V gene has CDR1 MGHDK and CDR2 SYGVNS. V was pared by 3 bases and J by 2 bases, with 7 bases of the junction left unmatched. The CDR3 is 17 amino acids. The CDR3 nucleotides read TGTGCCAGCAGTGAGGGGGCTAGCGGGAGGGTTCAAGAGACCCAGTACTTC. This translates into CASSEGASGRVQETQYF.

The rearrangement uses TRBV14 and TRBJ2-7; tentatively, D is TRBD1 (6 bases). Trimming left V 4 bases short and J 6 bases short, with 19 bases between. The CDR3 is 15 residues long. Per the germline V gene, CDR1 is SGHDN and CDR2 is FVKESK. CDR3 DNA: TGTGCCAGCAGCCCGCTCCTAAGGGGGTCGGGCGAGCAGTACTTC. Translation gives CASSPLLRGSGEQYF. Combining the CDR3 with reference TRBV14 and TRBJ2-7 gives the whole variable domain EAGVTQFPSHSVIEKGQTVTLRCDPISGHDNLYWYRRVMGKEIKFLLHFVKESKQDESGMPNNRFLAERTGGTYSTLKVQPAELEDSGVYFCASSPLLRGSGEQYFGPGTRLTVT.

The gene calls are TRBV7-2 and TRBJ2-7; 12 bases are shared with TRBD2. The CDR3 is 20 amino acids. The germline CDR1 and CDR2 sequences are SGHTA and FQGNSA. Trimming at V came to 0 bases and at J to 3 bases, leaving 15 bases not matched to a gene. The CDR3 loop reads CASSLATTSGSKGFLYEQYF. The CDR3 DNA reads as TGTGCCAGCAGCTTAGCGACGACTAGCGGGAGCAAAGGCTTCCTCTACGAGCAGTACTTC.

As for this clone: In the same sample, other DNA sequences code for this CDR3. The V call is TRBV5-1, the J call TRBJ2-7, with a tentative D call TRBD1 (6 bases). Trimming shortened V by 4 bases and J by 11 bases, and 19 bases separated the two germline ends. Germline CDR1 is SGHRS and CDR2 is YFSETQ. This CDR3 contains 13 residues. This CDR3 is CASSVGDRDMKYF. CDR3 bases: TGCGCCAGCAGCGTGGGGGACCGGGACATGAAGTACTTC.

V and J are TRBV25-1 and TRBJ2-7, with TRBD1 matching 7 bases. The CDR3 sequence is 16 residues long. The V gene's germline CDR1 is MGHDK and CDR2 SYGVNS. V gave up 5 bases and J gave up 5 bases; unmatched junction bases: 15. The CDR3 region is CASSSHRPGQLDEQYF. In nucleotides, the CDR3 is TGTGCCAGCAGTTCCCACCGTCCGGGACAGCTTGACGAGCAGTACTTC.

The chain recombines TRBV9 with TRBJ2-1, with D unclear. CDR3 size: 14 residues. From germline, CDR1 is SGDLS and CDR2 YYNGEE. V gave up 0 bases and J gave up 4 bases, with 8 bases separating them. The CDR3 DNA reads as TGTGCCAGCAGCGTAGTAAGTCGGTACAATGAGCAGTTCTTC. Amino acid sequence: CASSVVSRYNEQFF.

This chain links TRBV5-1 with TRBJ1-1; maybe TRBD1 (5 bases). The CDR3 consists of 18 residues. Germline V gene data show CDR1 as SGHRS and CDR2 as YFSETQ. The ends were cut back, 3 bases at V and 3 bases at J, with 24 bases in the middle. In DNA, the CDR3 is TGCGCCAGCAGCTGGCCGTCTCCGGGGGACCGTAGGCACACTGAAGCTTTCTTT. Its protein is CASSWPSPGDRRHTEAFF.

This clone was seen only a few times. The chain employs TRBV21-1 and TRBJ2-7; the D call in the table, TRBD1, was not verified against the DNA. TRBV21-1 is a pseudogene segment. CDR3 length: 14 amino acids. The CDR3 nucleotides are TGTGCCAGCAGCGGGCTTTTGCAGGTGGTTGAGCAGTACTTC. Translating gives CASSGLLQVVEQYF.